The present TCR beta chain was sequenced within a study of shared clonotypes between healthy human individuals. Overall study context: There were three CD4 naive, three CD4 memory, two CD8 naive and one CD8 memory plates per donor. Overall study results and limits: How much donors shared clonotypes was expected to be affected by sequencing depth. Across subsets, estimated richness was generally greater for naive than for memory populations. With few donors, the genetic and exposure-history diversity represented was limited.

This clone was seen just once. Its antigen is currently unknown. This table comes from immunoSEQ multiplex PCR, and its TCRdb copy is limited to in-frame clones, with some not included. The table lists approximately 2.5 million clones, over 85% of them singletons. The germline V and J ends were trimmed by 3 bases and 5 bases, with 8 bases remaining between them. The germline gives CDR1 SGDLS, CDR2 YYNGEE. The CDR3 has 12 amino acids. This rearrangement joins TRBV9 to TRBJ2-5; D gene unclear. This TCR came from a man aged 18-30 years in good health. Some clones in this sample may be carry-over from other donors' samples. What was sequenced was naive CD4+ T cells from PBMCs. Subset reported: CD45RA+ positively selected. CDR3 DNA: TGTGCCAGCAGCGCGGGCAGGGAGACCCAGTACTTC. It codes for CASSAGRETQYF.